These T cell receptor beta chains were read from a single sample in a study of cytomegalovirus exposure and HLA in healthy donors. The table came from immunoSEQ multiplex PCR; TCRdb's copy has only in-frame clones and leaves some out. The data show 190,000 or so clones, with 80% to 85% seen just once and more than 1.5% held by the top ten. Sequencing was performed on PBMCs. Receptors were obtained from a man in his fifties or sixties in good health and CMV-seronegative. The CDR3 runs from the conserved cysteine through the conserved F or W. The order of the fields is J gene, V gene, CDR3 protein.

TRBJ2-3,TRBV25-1,CASSEPPPGDTQYF
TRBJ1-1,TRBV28,CASTGQGARFAEAFF
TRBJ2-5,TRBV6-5,CASSYPSGGAKETQYF
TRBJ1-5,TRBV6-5,CASGGSNQPQHF
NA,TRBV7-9,CASSSSGTGNEQYF
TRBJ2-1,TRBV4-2,CASSQDRGSGGVRDNEQFF
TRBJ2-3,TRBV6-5,CASRLTGTDTQYF
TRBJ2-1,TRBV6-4,CASSESLGSRSYNEQFF
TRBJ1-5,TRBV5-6,CASSSGTGASNQPQHF
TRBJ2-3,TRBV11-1,CASSRLAGASSGDTQYF
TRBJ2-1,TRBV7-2,CASSFRPGSSGGADYEQFF
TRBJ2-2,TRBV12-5,CASGSQGNGELFF
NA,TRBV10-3,CAISEAGISYEQYF
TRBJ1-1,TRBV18,CASSQGVLGLGEAFF
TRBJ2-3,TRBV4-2,CASSQDRAGADTQYF
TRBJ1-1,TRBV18,CASSPAGAYMNTEAFF
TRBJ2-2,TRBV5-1,CASSLLPQGRNTGELFF
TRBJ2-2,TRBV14,CASSPGTGFHGELFF
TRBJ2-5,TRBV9,CASGGGPYQETQYF